Each of the 7 T cell receptor beta chains below was sequenced from the same sample in a study of control samples from healthy donors and cancer patients. Sequenced by immunoSEQ multiplex PCR; TCRdb stores in-frame clones only, minus some. The repertoire consists of roughly 80,000 clones, with approximately 90% occurring once and the leading ten covering 1.9%. Sequencing was carried out using PBMCs. Source of these receptors: a woman aged 55-69 years with head and neck cancer.

The DNA of the CDR3 is TGTGCCAGCAGCTCACAGGGGGTGGCCACAGATACGCAGTATTTT. Amino acids: CASSSQGVATDTQYF. The chain is built from TRBV11-3 and TRBJ2-3; 8 bases are shared with TRBD1. In germline, CDR1 is SGHNT, CDR2 YENEEA. CDR3 length: 15 residues. Trimming removed 4 bases from V and 2 bases from J; junction bases left unmatched: 5.

The rearrangement uses TRBV9 and TRBJ2-7; D perhaps matches TRBD1 (5 bases). This CDR3 spans 14 amino acids. Germline CDR1 is SGDLS and CDR2 is YYNGEE. Trimming took off 0 bases at V and 6 bases at J, with 13 bases between the two ends. The DNA for the CDR3 is TGTGCCAGCAGCGTAGGACAGCCAGTGGGCGAGCAGTACTTC. Translated, it gives CASSVGQPVGEQYF.

The chain carries TRBV11-2 and TRBJ2-4; D gene ambiguous. V was pared by 0 bases and J by 0 bases, with 3 bases between. The CDR3 runs to 14 residues. CDR1 and CDR2 from the germline V gene are SGHAT and FQNNGV. The CDR3: CASSLDIAKNIQYF. CDR3 nucleotides: TGTGCCAGCAGCTTAGATATAGCCAAAAACATTCAGTACTTC.

The gene calls are TRBV28 and TRBJ2-7, with D hard to call. Germline V gives CDR1 MDHEN, CDR2 SYDVKM. The V gene lost 7 bases and the J gene lost 3 bases, with 16 bases spanning the gap. The CDR3 extends over 14 amino acids. CDR3 residues: CASTPGGAIYEQYF. Written as DNA, the CDR3 is TGTGCCAGCACCCCTGGTGGAGCCATCTACGAGCAGTACTTC. Filled out from reference TRBV28 and TRBJ2-7, the complete variable domain reads DVKVTQSSRYLVKRTGEKVFLECVQDMDHENMFWYRQDPGLGLRLIYFSYDVKMKEKGDIPEGYSVSREKKERFSLILESASTNQTSMYLCASTPGGAIYEQYFGPGTRLTVT.

This clone has only a few counts. The chain couples TRBV7-3 to TRBJ1-2, with D unresolved. Trimming stripped 5 bases from V and 5 bases from J, with 12 bases between. The CDR3 covers 13 residues. The germline V gene encodes CDR1 SGHTA and CDR2 FQGTGA. CDR3 in amino acids: CASSRTVGYGYTF. The DNA for the CDR3 is TGTGCCAGCAGCAGGACGGTTGGGTATGGCTACACCTTC.

This rearrangement joins TRBV27 to TRBJ1-2; D is ambiguous. Germline V gives CDR1 MNHEY, CDR2 SMNVEV (reference sequence). The V and J ends lost 5 bases and 2 bases respectively, with 18 bases between them. The CDR3 totals 16 residues. CDR3 nucleotide sequence: TGTGCCAGCAGTGGAATTGAGGGCTTGGTGAACTATGGCTACACCTTC. Its protein product is CASSGIEGLVNYGYTF.

The chain joins TRBV3-1 (or the pseudogene TRBV3-2) to TRBJ1-1; D call uncertain. The CDR3 totals 13 residues. V lost 0 bases, J lost 1 base, and 3 bases lay in between. Germline CDR1 and CDR2: LGHDT and YNNKEL (reference sequence). The DNA of the CDR3 is TGTGCCAGCAGCCAAGAGAGGAACACTGAAGCTTTCTTT. It yields the protein CASSQERNTEAFF.